This entry is about one T cell receptor beta chain. Random-hexamer reverse transcription was applied to about 0.5 to 1 ug RNA. The CDR3 of TCR beta was amplified by immunoSEQ multiplex PCR across 54 Vbeta and 13 Jbeta. TCRdb itself ran the immunoSEQ multiplex PCR reads through MiXCR, one entry per CDR3 protein. Of under 250,000 distinct CDR3 sequences in the sample, 80% to 95% were seen once. The data originate from a study of CD8 T cells in Susac syndrome. There are 13 residues in the CDR3. Trimming stripped 6 bases from V and 5 bases from J, with 14 bases between. Germline assignment: CDR1 MNHEY and CDR2 SVGEGT. The multiple sclerosis controls comprised treatment-naive patients whose relapsing-remitting disease was stable or active. In contrast to the negatively isolated CD8+ and CD4+ T cells, TEMRA cells were FACS-enriched.

The J gene is TRBJ2-7, the V gene TRBV6-2 or TRBV6-3; possibly TRBD1 for D (6 bases). This clonotype originated in a human donor with multiple sclerosis. Material: CD4+ T cells from PBMCs. DNA for the CDR3: TGTGCCAGCAGGATAACAGGGATCCACGAGCAGTACTTC. Amino acid sequence: CASRITGIHEQYF.